The source of this TCR beta chain is a study of cytomegalovirus exposure and HLA in healthy donors. The PCR contained 60 Vbeta and 13 Jbeta primers. Repertoires were generated with immunoSEQ multiplex PCR, while TCRdb's copy carries only in-frame clones and drops some. The data show 150,000 to 200,000 clones, with around four fifths seen just once and roughly 0.99% held by the top ten. The junction had 9 bases not matched to a gene; V was cut back by 7 bases and J by 5 bases. The length of the CDR3 is 14 residues. In germline, CDR1 is SGDLS, CDR2 YYNGEE. This clone occurred a few times. Sequenced: PBMCs. This clonotype was obtained from a girl aged 2 to 9 in good health and CMV-seropositive. This chain joins TRBV9 and TRBJ2-3, with 8 bases lining up with TRBD2. This CDR3 reads CASGPGRAVDTQYF. As DNA, the CDR3 is TGTGCCAGCGGTCCCGGGAGGGCCGTAGATACGCAGTATTTT.